The next 18 T cell receptor beta chains were all read from a single sample in a study of T cell repertoires in cytomegalovirus infection. These TCRs are of unknown antigen specificity. MiXCR, run by TCRdb on the reads, gives a single entry per CDR3 protein. The table includes 300,000 to 400,000 distinct CDR3 sequences, around a quarter detected once. Sequenced here: cultured PBMCs, sampled from culture after CMV antigen stimulation. These receptor sequences come from a human donor in good health (CMV status not recorded). Some clones in this sample may be carry-over from other donors' samples.

This chain links TRBV4-3 with TRBJ1-2; a possible D gene is TRBD1 (6 bases). Germline CDR1 LGHNA, CDR2 YSLEER. V was trimmed by 3 bases and J by 5 bases, leaving 10 bases between them. The CDR3 is 13 residues long. CDR3 loop: CASSQKGGYGYTF. The CDR3, as DNA: TGCGCCAGCAGCCAGAAGGGGGGATATGGCTACACCTTC.

This clonotype was recorded at least ten times. The rearrangement uses TRBV5-4 and TRBJ2-2; 9 positions agree with TRBD2. This CDR3 comprises 16 residues. J gave up 1 base and V 0 bases, and 1 base lay outside the gene matches. Germline V CDR1 and CDR2: SGHNT, YYREEE (reference sequence). CDR3 DNA: TGTGCCAGCAGCTTGGATAGCGGGAGGAACACCGGGGAGCTGTTTTTT. Its protein product is CASSLDSGRNTGELFF.

This clonotype was counted many times. CDR3 amino acids: CASSHKKREASYNEQFF. The CDR3 DNA reads as TGTGCCAGCAGTCATAAAAAGCGGGAGGCCTCCTACAATGAGCAGTTCTTC. The V and J genes are TRBV27 and TRBJ2-1; TRBD2 agrees at 9 bases. There are 17 residues in the CDR3. CDR1 and CDR2 from the germline V gene are MNHEY and SMNVEV (reference sequence). The ends lost 5 bases at V and 0 bases at J; junction bases unmatched: 8.

This rearrangement joins TRBV25-1 to TRBJ2-3; D is undetermined. The CDR3 length is 12 residues. CDR1 MGHDK and CDR2 SYGVNS come from the germline V gene. V lost 1 base to trimming and J lost 6 bases, with 5 bases between them. In DNA form, the CDR3 reads TGTGCCAGCAGTGAATCTGGGGATACGCAGTATTTT. It translates to CASSESGDTQYF.

The gene calls are TRBV6-2 or TRBV6-3 and TRBJ2-2; 9 bases are shared with TRBD2. CDR1 and CDR2 (germline): MNHEY, SVGEGT. The CDR3 contains 18 residues. The ends lost 0 bases at V and 4 bases at J; junction bases unmatched: 9. CDR3 protein: CASSYSLREGRSTGELFF. The CDR3 DNA is TGTGCCAGCAGTTACTCTCTGCGGGAGGGCCGGAGCACCGGGGAGCTGTTTTTT.

This clonotype was seen ten or more times. This chain links TRBV11-2 with TRBJ2-6; unclear D gene. With 2 bases removed from V and 4 bases from J, the gap between germline ends came to 15 bases. Germline-derived CDR1 and CDR2 are SGHAT and FQNNGV. This CDR3 has 17 residues. The CDR3: CASSLLAGLGGANVLTF. DNA of the CDR3: TGTGCCAGCAGCTTACTGGCAGGTCTTGGGGGGGCCAACGTCCTGACTTTC.

V is TRBV12-3 or TRBV12-4 and J is TRBJ1-2; 11 bases line up with TRBD1. The ends lost 5 bases at V and 6 bases at J; junction bases unmatched: 8. The CDR3 runs 15 residues. CDR3 residues: CASSGGTGGFDGYTF. CDR3 nucleotide sequence: TGTGCCAGCAGTGGGGGGACAGGGGGTTTTGATGGCTACACCTTC.

This clonotype was detected many times. V usage is TRBV7-2 and J usage is TRBJ1-2; D is undetermined. This CDR3 is built from 15 residues. In germline, CDR1 is SGHTA, CDR2 FQGNSA. The ends were cut back, 5 bases at V and 6 bases at J, with 19 bases in the middle. CDR3 amino acids: CASSINPQVYDGYTF. As DNA, the CDR3 is TGTGCCAGCAGCATAAACCCACAAGTTTACGATGGCTACACCTTC.

The gene calls are TRBV7-4 and TRBJ2-5; D uncertain. The CDR3 runs 12 residues. V was cut by 2 bases and J by 5 bases, with 6 bases left in between. Germline V gene lookup returns CDR1 SGHVT and CDR2 SQSDAQ. In nucleotides, the CDR3 is TGTGCCAGCAGCTTAACCACGGAGACCCAGTACTTC. It encodes CASSLTTETQYF.

V is TRBV9 and J is TRBJ2-2; TRBD2 is a possible D gene (6 bases). The CDR3 runs to 16 residues. Germline assignment: CDR1 SGDLS and CDR2 YYNGEE. V lost 3 bases and J 1 base, leaving 13 bases between the germline ends. This CDR3 is CASSALAVRNTGELFF. DNA of the CDR3: TGTGCCAGCAGCGCACTAGCAGTACGGAACACCGGGGAGCTGTTTTTT. Filled out from reference TRBV9 and TRBJ2-2, the complete variable domain reads DSGVTQTPKHLITATGQRVTLRCSPRSGDLSVYWYQQSLDQGLQFLIQYYNGEERAKGNILERFSAQQFPDLHSELNLSSLELGDSALYFCASSALAVRNTGELFFGEGSRLTVL.

This clonotype occurred many times. In nucleotides, the CDR3 is TGTGCCAGCAGCCCGGGACTCCCCCAGTGGAATGAGCAGTTCTTC. This codes for CASSPGLPQWNEQFF. The chain couples TRBV7-2 to TRBJ2-1; the D gene is possibly TRBD2 (6 bases). Germline CDR1 SGHTA, CDR2 FQGNSA. With 5 bases removed from V and 7 bases from J, the gap between germline ends came to 18 bases. The CDR3 loop spans 15 amino acids.

The chain has TRBV19 and TRBJ2-3, with 7 nucleotides matching TRBD2. This CDR3 is 17 amino acids long. V trimming: 10 bases; J trimming: 0 bases; junction bases outside the gene matches: 16. The germline gives CDR1 LNHDA, CDR2 SQIVND (reference sequence). The CDR3 sequence: CATSEGLNSGSTDTQYF. In nucleotides, the CDR3 is TGTGCCACAAGCGAGGGCCTGAATAGCGGGAGCACAGATACGCAGTATTTT.

This clonotype was found a few times. This sequence joins TRBV28 and TRBJ2-1; D is possibly TRBD1 or TRBD2 (5 bases each). Germline V gene sequence: CDR1 MDHEN, CDR2 SYDVKM. This CDR3 region has 11 residues. V lost 5 bases and J lost 8, with 7 bases in between. CDR3 in amino acids: CASSRGDEQFF. In DNA, the CDR3 is TGTGCCAGCAGTCGAGGGGATGAGCAGTTCTTC.

The gene calls are TRBV12-3 or TRBV12-4 and TRBJ2-2, with 8 bases fitting TRBD2. The V gene end was trimmed by 6 bases and the J gene end by 4 bases; junction bases not matched to a gene: 10. This CDR3 is built from 16 residues. CDR3 residues: CASRPYSGSPTGELFF. The DNA of the CDR3 is TGTGCCAGCAGACCATACAGCGGGAGCCCCACCGGGGAGCTGTTTTTT.

This clonotype came up a few times. V is TRBV29-1 and J is TRBJ2-7; D could derive from TRBD1 or TRBD2 (6 bases each). The CDR3 spans 12 residues. Trimming removed 7 bases from V and 1 base from J, with 11 bases in between. CDR1 and CDR2 from the germline V gene are SQVTM and ANQGSEA. The CDR3 DNA is TGCAGCGGGAGGGACAATTCCTACGAGCAGTACTTC. Translation: CSGRDNSYEQYF.

Written as DNA, the CDR3 is TGTGCCAGCAGTTTGGGGGGCCACAATGAGCAGTTCTTC. Its translation is CASSLGGHNEQFF. The chain recombines TRBV12-3 or TRBV12-4 with TRBJ2-1; D is possibly TRBD1 or TRBD2 (6 bases each). This CDR3 has 13 residues. V lost 3 bases to trimming and J lost 5 bases, with 8 bases between them.

This clonotype was observed at least ten times. This rearrangement joins TRBV12-5 to TRBJ1-5; D gene unclear. The V and J ends lost 2 bases and 0 bases respectively, with 23 bases between them. CDR1 and CDR2 from the germline V gene are LGHNT and FRNRAP. The CDR3 sequence is 20 residues long. CDR3 region: CASGLSWETDTLYSNQPQHF. The CDR3 DNA reads TGTGCTAGTGGTTTGAGTTGGGAGACTGATACGTTGTATAGCAATCAGCCCCAGCATTTT. Supplemented by reference TRBV12-5 and TRBJ1-5, the full variable domain reads DARVTQTPRHKVTEMGQEVTMRCQPILGHNTVFWYRQTMMQGLELLAYFRNRAPLDDSGMPKDRFSAEMPDATLATLKIQPSEPRDSAVYFCASGLSWETDTLYSNQPQHFGDGTRLSIL.

This clonotype appeared a few times. This sequence joins TRBV6-6 and TRBJ1-6, with 7 bases lining up with TRBD1. V gave up 4 bases and J gave up 6 bases; unmatched junction bases: 6. Germline V CDR1 and CDR2: MNHNY, SVGAGI (reference sequence). The CDR3 consists of 15 residues. CDR3 in DNA: TGTGCCAGCAGTTCTCGGGGACAGAGTAATTCACCCCTCCACTTT. Protein product: CASSSRGQSNSPLHF.